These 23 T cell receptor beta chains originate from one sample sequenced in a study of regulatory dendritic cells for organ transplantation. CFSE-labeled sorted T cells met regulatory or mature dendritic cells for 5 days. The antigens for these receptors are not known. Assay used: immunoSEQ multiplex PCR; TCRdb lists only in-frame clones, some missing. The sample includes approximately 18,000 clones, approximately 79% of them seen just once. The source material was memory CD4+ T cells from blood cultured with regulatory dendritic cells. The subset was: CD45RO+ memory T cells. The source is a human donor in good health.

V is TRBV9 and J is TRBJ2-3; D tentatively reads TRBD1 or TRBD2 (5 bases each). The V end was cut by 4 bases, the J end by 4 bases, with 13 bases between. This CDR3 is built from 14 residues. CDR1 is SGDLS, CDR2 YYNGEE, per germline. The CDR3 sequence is CASSPITGPDTQYF. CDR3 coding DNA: TGTGCCAGCAGCCCTATTACGGGGCCAGATACGCAGTATTTT.

The CDR3 protein is CASRKGQVNQPQHF. DNA of the CDR3: TGCGCCAGCAGGAAGGGACAGGTAAATCAGCCCCAGCATTTT. The chain joins TRBV10-2 to TRBJ1-5; 8 bases line up with TRBD1. The germline V gene has CDR1 WSHSY and CDR2 SAAADI. The CDR3 contains 14 residues. J gave up 4 bases and V 6 bases, and 5 bases lay outside the gene matches.

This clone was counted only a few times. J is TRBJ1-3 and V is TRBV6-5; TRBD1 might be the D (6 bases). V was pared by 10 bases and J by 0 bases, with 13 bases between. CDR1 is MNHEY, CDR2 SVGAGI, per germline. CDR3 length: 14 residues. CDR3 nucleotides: TGTGCCACACGACAGGAGATCTCTGGAAACACCATATATTTT. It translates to CATRQEISGNTIYF.

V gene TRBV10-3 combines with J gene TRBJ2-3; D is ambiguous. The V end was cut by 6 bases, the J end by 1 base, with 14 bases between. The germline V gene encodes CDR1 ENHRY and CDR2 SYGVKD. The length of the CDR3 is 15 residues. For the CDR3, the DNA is TGTGCCATCAGCCAGCCGAACGCCGGCACAGATACGCAGTATTTT. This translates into CAISQPNAGTDTQYF.

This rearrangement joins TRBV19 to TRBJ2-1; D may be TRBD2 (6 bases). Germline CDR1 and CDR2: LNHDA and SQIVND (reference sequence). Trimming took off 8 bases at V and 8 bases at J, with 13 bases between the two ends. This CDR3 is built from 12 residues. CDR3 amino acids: CASRARDYEQFF. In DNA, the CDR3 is TGTGCCAGTCGAGCCCGGGACTATGAGCAGTTCTTC.

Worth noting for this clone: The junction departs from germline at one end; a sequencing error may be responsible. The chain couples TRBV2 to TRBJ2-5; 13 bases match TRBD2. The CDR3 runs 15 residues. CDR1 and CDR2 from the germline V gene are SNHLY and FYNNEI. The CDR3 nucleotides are TGTGCCAGCGGTGAGACTAGCGGGGGGAAAGAGACCCAGTACTTC. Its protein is CASGETSGGKETQYF.

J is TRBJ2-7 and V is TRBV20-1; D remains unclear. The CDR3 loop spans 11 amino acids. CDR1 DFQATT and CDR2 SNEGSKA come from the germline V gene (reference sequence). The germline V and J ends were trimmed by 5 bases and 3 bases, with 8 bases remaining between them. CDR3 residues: CSAVSVYEQYF. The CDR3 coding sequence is TGCAGTGCTGTATCAGTCTACGAGCAGTACTTC.

CDR3 sequence: CASSGDGQPQHF. CDR3 DNA sequence: TGCGCCAGCAGTGGGGACGGTCAGCCCCAGCATTTT. The chain joins TRBV10-1 to TRBJ1-5, with D possibly TRBD1 on 5 matching bases. Germline V gene sequence: CDR1 WNHNN, CDR2 SYGVQD (reference sequence). V was trimmed by 4 bases and J by 6 bases, leaving 7 bases between them. This CDR3 spans 12 amino acids.

The CDR3 reads CASSLTRDSYNEQFF. The CDR3 bases are TGTGCCAGCAGCTTAACCAGGGACTCCTACAATGAGCAGTTCTTC. This sequence joins TRBV7-3 and TRBJ2-1; possibly TRBD1 for D (5 bases). The CDR3 is 15 amino acids. The ends were cut back, 0 bases at V and 0 bases at J, with 6 bases in the middle. The V gene's germline CDR1 is SGHTA and CDR2 FQGTGA.

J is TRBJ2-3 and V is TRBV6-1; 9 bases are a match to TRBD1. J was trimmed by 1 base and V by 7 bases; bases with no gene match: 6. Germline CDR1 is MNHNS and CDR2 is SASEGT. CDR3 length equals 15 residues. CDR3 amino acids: CASNKQGAGTDTQYF. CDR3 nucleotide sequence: TGTGCCAGCAACAAACAGGGGGCCGGCACAGATACGCAGTATTTT.

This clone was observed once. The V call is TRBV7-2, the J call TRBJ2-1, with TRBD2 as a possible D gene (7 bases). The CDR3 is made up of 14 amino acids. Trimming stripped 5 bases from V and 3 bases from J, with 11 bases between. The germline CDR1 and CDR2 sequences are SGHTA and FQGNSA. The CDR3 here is CASSRGGHYNEQFF. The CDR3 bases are TGTGCCAGCAGCCGCGGGGGCCACTACAATGAGCAGTTCTTC.

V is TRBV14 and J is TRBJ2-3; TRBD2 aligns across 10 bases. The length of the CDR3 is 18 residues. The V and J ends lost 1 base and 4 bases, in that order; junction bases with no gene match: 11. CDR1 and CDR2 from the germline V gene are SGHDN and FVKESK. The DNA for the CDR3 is TGTGCCAGCAGCCAAGCCCTAAGGGCTAGCGGGAGCCCAGATACGCAGTATTTT. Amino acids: CASSQALRASGSPDTQYF.

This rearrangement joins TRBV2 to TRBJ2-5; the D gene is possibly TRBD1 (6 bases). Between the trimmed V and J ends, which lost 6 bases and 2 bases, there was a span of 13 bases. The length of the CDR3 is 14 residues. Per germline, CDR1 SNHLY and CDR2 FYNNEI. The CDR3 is CASRLQGIQETQYF. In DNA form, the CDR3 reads TGTGCCAGCAGGCTACAGGGCATTCAAGAGACCCAGTACTTC.

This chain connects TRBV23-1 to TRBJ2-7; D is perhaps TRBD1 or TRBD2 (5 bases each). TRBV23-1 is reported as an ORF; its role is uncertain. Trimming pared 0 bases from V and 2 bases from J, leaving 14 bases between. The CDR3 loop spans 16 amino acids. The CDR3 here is CASSQSSPGRAYEQYF. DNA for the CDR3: TGCGCCAGCAGTCAATCGAGCCCAGGGAGAGCCTACGAGCAGTACTTC.

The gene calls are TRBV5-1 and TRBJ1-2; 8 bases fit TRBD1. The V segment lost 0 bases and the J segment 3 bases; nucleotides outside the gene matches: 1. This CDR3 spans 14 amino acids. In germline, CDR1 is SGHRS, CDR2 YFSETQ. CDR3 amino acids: CASSLGDRHYGYTF. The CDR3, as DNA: TGCGCCAGCAGCTTGGGGGACAGGCACTATGGCTACACCTTC.

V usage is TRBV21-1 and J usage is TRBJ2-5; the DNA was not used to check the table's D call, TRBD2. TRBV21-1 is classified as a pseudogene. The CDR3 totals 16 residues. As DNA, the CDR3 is TGTGCCAGCAGCAACACTACTAGCGGACCCCAAGAGACCCAGTACTTC. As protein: CASSNTTSGPQETQYF.

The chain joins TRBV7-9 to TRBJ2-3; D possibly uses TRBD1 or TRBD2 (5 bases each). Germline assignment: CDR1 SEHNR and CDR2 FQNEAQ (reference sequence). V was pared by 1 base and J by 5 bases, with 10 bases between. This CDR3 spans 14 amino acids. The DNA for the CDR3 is TGTGCCAGCAGCTTAGGAGGGGCTGGAGATACGCAGTATTTT. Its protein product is CASSLGGAGDTQYF.

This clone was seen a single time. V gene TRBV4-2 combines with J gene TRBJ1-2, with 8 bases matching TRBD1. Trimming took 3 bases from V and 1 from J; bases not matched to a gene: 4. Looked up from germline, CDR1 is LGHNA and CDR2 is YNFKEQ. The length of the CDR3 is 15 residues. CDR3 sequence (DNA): TGTGCCAGCAGCCATAAAACAGGGGGTAACTATGGCTACACCTTC. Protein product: CASSHKTGGNYGYTF.

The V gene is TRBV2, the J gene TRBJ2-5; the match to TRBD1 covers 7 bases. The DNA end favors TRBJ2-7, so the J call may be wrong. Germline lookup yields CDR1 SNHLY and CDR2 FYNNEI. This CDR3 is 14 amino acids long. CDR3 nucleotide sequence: TGTGCCAGCAGTGAACAGGGACAGTCCTACGAGCAGTACTTC. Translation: CASSEQGQSYEQYF.

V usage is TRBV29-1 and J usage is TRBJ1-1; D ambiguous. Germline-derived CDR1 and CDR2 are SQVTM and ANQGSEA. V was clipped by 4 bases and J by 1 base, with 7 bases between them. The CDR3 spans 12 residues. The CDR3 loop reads CSVGEGNTEAFF. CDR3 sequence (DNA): TGCAGCGTTGGGGAGGGGAACACTGAAGCTTTCTTT.

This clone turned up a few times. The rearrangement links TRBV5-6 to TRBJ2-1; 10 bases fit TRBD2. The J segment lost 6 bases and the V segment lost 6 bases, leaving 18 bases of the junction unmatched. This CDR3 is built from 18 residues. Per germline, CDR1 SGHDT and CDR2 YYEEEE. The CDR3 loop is CASNTPPTLAGVGNEQFF. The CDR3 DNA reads TGTGCCAGCAACACCCCCCCAACCCTAGCGGGAGTGGGCAATGAGCAGTTCTTC.

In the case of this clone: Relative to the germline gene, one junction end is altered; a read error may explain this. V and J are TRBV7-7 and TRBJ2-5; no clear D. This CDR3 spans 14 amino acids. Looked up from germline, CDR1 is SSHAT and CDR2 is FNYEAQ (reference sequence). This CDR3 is CASSSSLSGETQYF. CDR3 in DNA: TGTGCTAGCAGCTCCTCCCTGAGTGGAGAGACCCAGTACTTC.

This CDR3 reads CASSPKPDRRGEAFF. CDR3 coding DNA: TGTGCCAGCAGCCCAAAGCCGGACAGGCGGGGGGAAGCTTTCTTT. This chain connects TRBV7-2 to TRBJ1-1, with TRBD1 identical over 7 bases. The CDR3 consists of 15 residues. Germline V gives CDR1 SGHTA, CDR2 FQGNSA. V shed 5 bases, J shed 8 bases, and the junction held 14 bases outside the gene matches.